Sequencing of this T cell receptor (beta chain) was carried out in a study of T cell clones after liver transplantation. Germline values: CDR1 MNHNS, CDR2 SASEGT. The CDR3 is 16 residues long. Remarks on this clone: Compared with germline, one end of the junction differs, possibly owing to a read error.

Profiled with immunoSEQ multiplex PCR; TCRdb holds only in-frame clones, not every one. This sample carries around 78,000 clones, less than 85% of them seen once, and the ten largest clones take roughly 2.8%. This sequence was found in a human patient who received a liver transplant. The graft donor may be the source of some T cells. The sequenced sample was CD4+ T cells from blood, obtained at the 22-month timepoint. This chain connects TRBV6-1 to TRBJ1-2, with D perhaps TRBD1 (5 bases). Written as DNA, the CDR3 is TGTGCCAGCAGTCAAGCGGGGCAGATTGCTAACTATGGCTACACCTTC. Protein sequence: CASSQAGQIANYGYTF.